A single sample gave rise to the 14 T cell receptor beta chains below, sequenced in a study of control samples from healthy donors and cancer patients (dated by TCRdb to the early 2020s). Library creation used the immunoSEQ multiplex PCR assay. This immuneACCESS table, as held by TCRdb, lists in-frame sequences with V and J called but not all clones. Of the missing ones, under half trace to an unresolved V gene in checked studies; the others have no known cause. The sample table lists 100,000 to 150,000 clones, about 89% of them with a count of one. The top ten hold approximately 2.9% of the sample. The material sequenced was blood. The receptors were sampled from a man in his 60s in good health.

This chain links TRBV7-9 with TRBJ1-1; D uncertain. Per germline, CDR1 SEHNR and CDR2 FQNEAQ (reference sequence). The CDR3 length is 15 residues. V was trimmed by 3 bases and J by 1 base, leaving 12 bases between them. Written as DNA, the CDR3 is TGTGCCAGCAGCTTGTTCGGGAGAACGAACACTGAAGCTTTCTTT. This encodes CASSLFGRTNTEAFF.

The rearrangement uses TRBV10-3 and TRBJ2-3, with 10 bases matching TRBD1. CDR1 and CDR2 from the germline V gene are ENHRY and SYGVKD. CDR3 size: 14 residues. The J segment lost 3 bases and the V segment lost 7 bases, leaving 4 bases of the junction unmatched. DNA for the CDR3: TGTGCCATCAAGAGACAGGGGGCAACAGATACGCAGTATTTT. The encoded protein is CAIKRQGATDTQYF.

V gene TRBV7-2 combines with J gene TRBJ1-3; D unresolved. The CDR3 is 17 residues long. Germline CDR1 SGHTA, CDR2 FQGNSA. The V end lost 5 bases, the J end lost 3 bases, and 20 bases lay between the germline ends. The CDR3 nucleotides read TGTGCCAGCAGCCCGTTACCGGGCGGTGTATATGGAAACACCATATATTTT. As protein: CASSPLPGGVYGNTIYF.

The chain couples TRBV25-1 to TRBJ1-1, with TRBD1 matching 7 bases. The germline V gene encodes CDR1 MGHDK and CDR2 SYGVNS. Losses at the gene ends were 3 bases for V and 4 bases for J; bases not matched to a gene: 8. CDR3 length: 15 amino acids. The CDR3 region has the DNA TGTGCCAGCAGTGAGCAAGGAGGGGGCTTCACTGAAGCTTTCTTT. Translated: CASSEQGGGFTEAFF.

V gene TRBV6-5 combines with J gene TRBJ1-4, with a possible D match to TRBD1 (6 bases). Trimming took off 7 bases at V and 8 bases at J, with 17 bases between the two ends. CDR1 MNHEY and CDR2 SVGAGI come from the germline V gene. The CDR3 spans 14 residues. As DNA, the CDR3 is TGTGCCAGCAAACAGGGAATGGAGCGAGAAAAACTGTTTTTT. Its translation is CASKQGMEREKLFF.

The rearrangement uses TRBV12-3 or TRBV12-4 and TRBJ1-3; D possibly corresponds to TRBD1 (5 bases). V was trimmed by 5 bases and J by 0 bases, leaving 5 bases between them. This CDR3 contains 13 residues. CDR3 residues: CASSQGSGNTIYF. The CDR3 DNA sequence: TGTGCCAGCAGTCAGGGCTCTGGAAACACCATATATTTT.

This chain joins TRBV28 and TRBJ1-2; TRBD1 might be the D (5 bases). The CDR3 spans 11 residues. Looked up from germline, CDR1 is MDHEN and CDR2 is SYDVKM. V lost 8 bases and J lost 2, with 6 bases in between. CDR3 DNA sequence: TGTGCCAGCTCAGGGAACTATGGCTACACCTTC. Its translation is CASSGNYGYTF.

V usage is TRBV27 and J usage is TRBJ1-1; 8 bases are shared with TRBD1. Unmatched junction bases numbered 4, after V lost 5 bases and J lost 2 bases. From germline, CDR1 is MNHEY and CDR2 SMNVEV (reference sequence). The CDR3 length is 14 residues. The CDR3 sequence: CASSTTGANTEAFF. Here the CDR3 DNA reads TGTGCCAGCAGTACGACAGGGGCCAACACTGAAGCTTTCTTT.

The CDR3 DNA sequence: TGTGCCAGTAGTTCAAGCGGGACAGGGAGCTCCTACGAGCAGTACTTC. Its protein product is CASSSSGTGSSYEQYF. J is TRBJ2-7 and V is TRBV19; 9 nucleotides agree with TRBD1. Trimming took 5 bases from V and 0 from J; bases not matched to a gene: 8. Germline V CDR1 and CDR2: LNHDA, SQIVND (reference sequence). The CDR3 runs 16 residues.

The chain recombines TRBV27 with TRBJ1-2; 8 nucleotides agree with TRBD1. The CDR3 has 16 residues. From germline, CDR1 is MNHEY and CDR2 SMNVEV (reference sequence). The V segment lost 5 bases and the J segment 4 bases; nucleotides outside the gene matches: 12. The CDR3 sequence: CASSPIPGQDFYGYTF. CDR3 sequence (DNA): TGTGCCAGCAGTCCAATACCGGGACAGGATTTCTATGGCTACACCTTC.

This chain connects TRBV7-6 to TRBJ1-5; D is uncertain. The CDR3 covers 14 residues. In germline, CDR1 is SGHVS, CDR2 FNYEAQ. Trimming took off 5 bases at V and 0 bases at J, with 8 bases between the two ends. CDR3 coding DNA: TGTGCCAGCAGCGCGCTCAATAGCAATCAGCCCCAGCATTTT. It is translated as CASSALNSNQPQHF.

This chain links TRBV18 with TRBJ1-2, with D tentatively TRBD1 (5 bases). CDR1 is KGHSH, CDR2 LQKENI, per germline. V lost 3 bases and J 8 bases, leaving 16 bases between the germline ends. CDR3 length equals 14 residues. In DNA form, the CDR3 reads TGTGCCAGCTCACCGAGGTCCGGGACGGAGGGCTACACCTTC. Amino acid sequence: CASSPRSGTEGYTF.

V and J are TRBV4-3 and TRBJ1-1; D perhaps matches TRBD1 (6 bases). The CDR3 is made up of 15 amino acids. Germline V gene sequence: CDR1 LGHNA, CDR2 YSLEER. The V gene lost 1 base and the J gene lost 5 bases, with 14 bases spanning the gap. The CDR3 bases are TGCGCCAGCAGCCAAGCCTACGGGGGGCGAACTGAAGCTTTCTTT. It codes for CASSQAYGGRTEAFF.

This chain connects TRBV9 to TRBJ2-7; 9 bases are shared with TRBD2. The trim removed 3 bases at V and 0 bases at J, leaving 10 bases unmatched. The CDR3 extends over 17 amino acids. Germline CDR1 is SGDLS and CDR2 is YYNGEE. As DNA, the CDR3 is TGTGCCAGCAGCGCGAACCCGACTAGCGGCAACTCCTACGAGCAGTACTTC. Translated, it gives CASSANPTSGNSYEQYF.